This T cell receptor (beta chain) was observed in a study of T cell repertoires in cytomegalovirus infection. V was trimmed by 8 bases and J by 6 bases, leaving 13 bases between them. The CDR3 totals 13 residues. Germline V lookup: CDR1 SGHVS, CDR2 FNYEAQ. TCRdb fed the reads into MiXCR, producing one record per CDR3 protein. The table includes nearly 450,000 distinct CDR3 sequences, roughly a third detected once. This clonotype has a count of ten or more. The sample consisted of PBMCs. This sequence was found in a human donor in good health (CMV status not recorded). Some clones in this sample may be carry-over from other donors' samples. The J gene is TRBJ2-2, the V gene TRBV7-6; no reliable D call. CDR3 in amino acids: CASSQGGAGELFF. CDR3 bases: TGTGCCAGCTCTCAAGGTGGGGCCGGGGAGCTGTTTTTT.